The source of this T cell receptor beta chain is a study of blood T cell repertoires in COVID-19. Across the whole study: Samples representing acute and convalescent COVID-19 were sourced from the United States, Italy and Spain.

The germline gives CDR1 LNHDA, CDR2 SQIVND (reference sequence). The V gene end was trimmed by 5 bases and the J gene end by 4 bases; junction bases not matched to a gene: 6. The CDR3 is made up of 14 amino acids. Per the original methods: Amplification of reference gene primers provided the estimated nucleated cell counts. Using immunoSEQ multiplex PCR, the repertoire was profiled, and TCRdb retains in-frame clones only, with some absent. The V and J calls and clone size are taken from that table; D and trimming were inferred from the DNA. The sample contains fewer than 350,000 clones, roughly 85% of which appear only once.

The rearrangement uses TRBV19 and TRBJ1-2; 8 nucleotides align to TRBD1. This receptor was obtained from a human donor in a cohort sampled during active COVID-19. Sequenced sample: peripheral blood. The DNA for the CDR3 is TGTGCCAGTAGTTGGGCAGGGGGCCTCTATGGCTACACCTTC. This codes for CASSWAGGLYGYTF.